This paragraph reports one TCR beta chain. Its antigen is currently unknown. This record comes from a study of cytomegalovirus exposure and HLA in healthy donors. The primer mix had 60 Vbeta and 13 Jbeta primers. TCRdb's table, derived via immunoSEQ multiplex PCR, lists solely in-frame clones and lacks some. The sample consists of 160,000 or so clones, roughly 80% of them appearing once. Germline CDR1 reads MNHNS; CDR2 reads SASEGT. With 5 bases clipped from V and 5 bases from J, the junction kept 8 bases outside the gene matches. The CDR3 is made up of 15 amino acids. Broader study findings: For most subjects, TCR beta sequences were reported to predict HLA-A and HLA-B alleles with accuracy.

V is TRBV6-1 and J is TRBJ1-1; 10 bases fit TRBD1. Sample: PBMCs. The sequence was obtained from a woman aged 18-35 years in good health and CMV-seropositive. CDR3 residues: CASSSRDRGRTEAFF. The DNA of the CDR3 is TGTGCCAGCAGTAGCCGGGACAGGGGAAGGACTGAAGCTTTCTTT.